This T cell receptor beta chain emerged from a study of T cells in Graves' hyperthyroidism and ophthalmopathy (dated by TCRdb to about 2019). The study in broad terms: Peripheral blood samples were taken at the time of initial diagnosis, prior to any treatment. TCR V-J signatures able to tell the groups apart were searched for in a discovery cohort of 90 to 100 patients, of whom around 43 had Graves' ophthalmopathy and around 57 had stable Graves' hyperthyroidism. Prospective prediction of ophthalmopathy was tested in an independent validation cohort of 18 hyperthyroidism patients and 17 patients who later progressed to ophthalmopathy. The 90 or so discovery patients were randomly split 7:3 into training and test sets. In addition, the study compared T-cell repertoires in thyroid tissue and in blood from roughly six Graves' hyperthyroidism patients. Once sampling was done, hyperthyroidism patients were given methimazole at a starting dose of 30 mg daily, whereas ophthalmopathy patients were given high-dose intravenous methylprednisolone. TCR Vbeta CDR3 sequencing of 120 to 150 peripheral blood samples (approximately 44 ophthalmopathy, 75 or so hyperthyroidism and roughly 17 progressor patients) is reported in the paper.

At the junction V is shortened by 1 base and J by 6 bases, with 4 bases in between. CDR1 and CDR2 are drawn from the germline V gene (reference sequence): SEHNR, FQNEAQ. Inclusive of the bounding cysteine and phenylalanine, the CDR3 is 12 residues long. Only the CDR3 DNA stays, 36 bases, in frame from base 1. The full study reports these points: Most expanded thyroid clonotypes (frequency above 0.001) were also detected in blood, suggesting blood repertoires may reflect thyroid immune responses. In cross-validation, a model built on a 13 V-J signature told ophthalmopathy apart from stable hyperthyroidism with over 85% sensitivity and about 81% specificity, and in testing the same model reached 80%/75%. In validation, the model predicted progression to ophthalmopathy a median of about 6.8 months before onset, with approximately 68% sensitivity and more than 72% specificity. Sample size was not statistically predetermined, and investigators were not blinded to group allocation.

The TCR beta CDR3 regions were amplified from RNA transcripts. For the first round of RT-PCR on the TCR CDR3, the HTBI primer set was used together with the Qiagen OneStep RT-PCR kit. Libraries were constructed in a second round of multiplex PCR, after which size selection and purification were performed. Paired-end sequencing of the libraries was performed with 100 bp reads on an Illumina HiSeq2000. In the paper's pipeline: SOAPnuke was used to process the raw data, removing reads that contained adapters or uncalled bases, had a mean Phred below 15, or lacked an exact match to the constant primer or identifier. COPE v1.2.5 was used to merge the high-quality paired reads, and each unique nucleotide sequence was defined as a clonotype. MiTCR v1.1 was used to align clonotypes to the IMGT TRBV, TRBD and TRBJ reference segments. The analysis included only V-J combinations with a frequency above 0.0001, which together covered roughly 99% of the repertoires. The TCS score was defined as F50 (clonal expansion) divided by E x V (chaos), with BLOSUM62-based TCRdist calculated between CDR3 peptides within each V-J. Welch's t-statistics and random forest reduced 450 to 600 V-J features to 13, which were used in a naive Bayes classifier (R e1071). TCRdb trimmed public reads at Q25 via fastp, called clones via MiXCR and kept in-frame beta chains. Rows are combined by CDR3 protein, so each entry shows the most common genes and DNA. V and J calls and clone size were set by TCRdb, not the authors. This sample is represented by 700,000 or so distinct CDR3 sequences; about 15% of them were singletons. Clones ranked in the top ten supply about 8.4% of the sample.

With regard to this clonotype: What this receptor recognizes is not known. This could be a read error, since a much larger clone is one nucleotide away.

A patient counted as having stable Graves' hyperthyroidism if no progression to ophthalmopathy occurred over 18 months of follow-up. Hyperthyroidism patients were newly diagnosed, with disease duration under 2 months, and aged 18 to 65 years. Exclusion was applied to patients with uncontrolled infections, other autoimmune diseases, pregnancy or lactation. Clinical symptoms, serum thyroxine and TRAb, thyroid ultrasound, and orbital computed tomography formed the basis for the diagnoses. PBMCs were isolated from about 9.1 ml of fresh peripheral blood by Ficoll-Paque density gradient centrifugation. Total RNA was extracted using Trizol reagent, and RNA quality was assessed on an Agilent 2100 Bioanalyzer.

The origin of this receptor is a man aged 18 to 29 with Graves' hyperthyroidism. This chain joins TRBV7-9 to TRBJ1-5, with no D gene named confidently. What was sequenced was blood. Here is the DNA: TGTGCCAGCAGCTTAGGGGCTCAGCCCCAGCATTTT. This yields the protein CASSLGAQPQHF.